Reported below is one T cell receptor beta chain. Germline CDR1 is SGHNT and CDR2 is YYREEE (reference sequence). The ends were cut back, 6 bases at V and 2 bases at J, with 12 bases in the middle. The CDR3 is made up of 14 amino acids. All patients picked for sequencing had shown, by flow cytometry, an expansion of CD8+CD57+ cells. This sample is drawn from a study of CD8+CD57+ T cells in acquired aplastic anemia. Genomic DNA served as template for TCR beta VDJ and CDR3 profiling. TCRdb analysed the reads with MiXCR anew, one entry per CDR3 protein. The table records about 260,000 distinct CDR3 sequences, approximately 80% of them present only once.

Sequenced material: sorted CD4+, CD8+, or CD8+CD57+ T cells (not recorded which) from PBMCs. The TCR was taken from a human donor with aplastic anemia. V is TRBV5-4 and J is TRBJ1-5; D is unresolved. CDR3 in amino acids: CASTPSQRNQPQHF. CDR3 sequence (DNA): TGTGCCAGCACCCCCAGCCAACGCAATCAGCCCCAGCATTTT.